This T cell receptor beta chain was captured by sequencing in a study of vaccination and CD4 T cells after COVID-19. Study details: Convalescent patients, SARS-CoV-2 positive by nasal swab PCR, comprised fewer than 10 mild cases and one severe case. Cells received overlapping spike peptides from SARS-CoV-2, HCoV-NL63, HCoV-OC43 and HCoV-229E as stimulation.

Remarks on this clonotype: Its antigen is as yet unknown.

General study points: Median SARS-CoV-2-reactive clonotype numbers went from about 20 to 38; this increase was not significant.

Regarding treatment: roughly nine-day PBMC culture with coronavirus spike peptide pools or control peptides (ViraFEST assay). Cultured CD4+ T cell DNA was sequenced using the Oncomine TCR Beta short-read assay. DNA came from CD4+ T cells after culture. TCRdb independently ran MiXCR on the PCR reads; one entry per CDR3 protein. Of 10,000 to 15,000 distinct CDR3 sequences listed, around 47% are singletons. The TCR originated in a human donor who had recovered from COVID-19. The material sequenced was CD4+ T cells from blood, cultured in vitro.

The CDR3 DNA reads TGTGCCAGCAGCTTAGCGGGACAGCTCTACGAGCAGTACTTC. This codes for CASSLAGQLYEQYF. The V and J genes are TRBV7-8 and TRBJ2-7; 7 bases align to TRBD1. In germline, CDR1 is SGHVS, CDR2 FQNEAQ. V dropped 0 bases and J dropped 3; count of bases not matched to a gene: 2. This CDR3 is 14 amino acids long.